A selection of T cell receptor beta chains follows, all from one sample in a study of T cell responses to AZD1222 COVID-19 vaccine. Profiling relied on immunoSEQ multiplex PCR, and the TCRdb table lists in-frame clones only, not all of them. The table records about 120,000 clones, roughly 89% of them present only once. The sequences come from peripheral blood, collected on day 0 of AZD1222 vaccination. Source of these receptors: an adult in good health. Each CDR3 is given with its conserved first and last residue. Each record gives: D gene, V gene, J gene, clone size, CDR3 protein, CDR3 DNA. The D gene is left open where the match is weak. Clone size is not always given. Where it is, it says once, few, many or a class for expanded clones.

d_call: TRBD1; v_call: TRBV6-6; j_call: TRBJ2-6; clone_size: once; cdr3_aa: CASSHRDRGSGANVLTF; cdr3_nt: TGTGCCAGCAGTCACCGGGACAGGGGTAGTGGGGCCAACGTCCTGACTTTC
d_call: -; v_call: TRBV30; j_call: TRBJ1-4; clone_size: -; cdr3_aa: CAWRWGSTNEKLFF; cdr3_nt: TGTGCCTGGAGGTGGGGGAGTACTAATGAAAAACTGTTTTTT
d_call: -; v_call: TRBV2; j_call: TRBJ2-7; clone_size: -; cdr3_aa: CASGSDSLYEQYF; cdr3_nt: TGTGCCAGCGGTTCTGACAGCCTCTACGAGCAGTACTTC
d_call: -; v_call: TRBV19; j_call: TRBJ1-1; clone_size: -; cdr3_aa: CASSMGFAEAFF; cdr3_nt: TGTGCCAGTAGTATGGGGTTTGCTGAAGCTTTCTTT
d_call: TRBD2; v_call: TRBV6-5; j_call: TRBJ2-1; clone_size: -; cdr3_aa: CASSYGDYDNEQFF; cdr3_nt: TGTGCCAGCAGTTACGGGGACTACGACAATGAGCAGTTCTTC
d_call: TRBD1; v_call: TRBV5-8; j_call: TRBJ1-3; clone_size: once; cdr3_aa: CASSPDRGPGNTIYF; cdr3_nt: TGTGCCAGCAGCCCGGACAGGGGTCCTGGAAACACCATATATTTT
d_call: -; v_call: TRBV24-1; j_call: TRBJ1-5; clone_size: once; cdr3_aa: CATSGTRGRDGNQPQHF; cdr3_nt: TGTGCCACCAGTGGTACAAGGGGCAGGGACGGCAATCAGCCCCAGCATTTT
d_call: TRBD1; v_call: TRBV7-2; j_call: TRBJ1-2; clone_size: -; cdr3_aa: CASSLSWEGAGGYTF; cdr3_nt: TGTGCCAGCAGCTTAAGCTGGGAGGGGGCGGGCGGCTACACCTTC
d_call: -; v_call: TRBV9; j_call: TRBJ2-3; clone_size: -; cdr3_aa: CASSVASGDTQYF; cdr3_nt: TGTGCCAGCAGCGTAGCCTCGGGGGATACGCAGTATTTT
d_call: TRBD1; v_call: TRBV6-5; j_call: TRBJ1-5; clone_size: -; cdr3_aa: CASRSTGASNQPQHF; cdr3_nt: TGTGCCAGCAGGTCGACAGGGGCAAGCAATCAGCCCCAGCATTTT
d_call: -; v_call: TRBV6-1; j_call: TRBJ1-5; clone_size: -; cdr3_aa: CASSDRGGNQPQHF; cdr3_nt: TGTGCCAGCAGTGACAGGGGTGGCAATCAGCCCCAGCATTTT
d_call: -; v_call: TRBV2; j_call: TRBJ1-2; clone_size: -; cdr3_aa: CATTDLNYGYTF; cdr3_nt: TGTGCCACCACGGACCTAAACTATGGCTACACCTTC
d_call: -; v_call: TRBV19; j_call: TRBJ2-1; clone_size: -; cdr3_aa: CASSLLGNEQFF; cdr3_nt: TGTGCCAGTAGTTTGTTGGGAAATGAGCAGTTCTTC
d_call: TRBD1; v_call: TRBV28; j_call: TRBJ1-5; clone_size: -; cdr3_aa: CASSRQGGNQPQHF; cdr3_nt: TGTGCCAGCAGCAGACAGGGGGGTAATCAGCCCCAGCATTTT
d_call: -; v_call: TRBV11-3; j_call: TRBJ2-3; clone_size: -; cdr3_aa: CASSLGGPSTDTQYF; cdr3_nt: TGTGCCAGCAGCTTGGGCGGGCCGAGCACAGATACGCAGTATTTT
d_call: -; v_call: TRBV7-9; j_call: TRBJ1-4; clone_size: -; cdr3_aa: CASSLGGSEKLFF; cdr3_nt: TGTGCCAGCAGCTTAGGGGGTTCTGAAAAACTGTTTTTT
d_call: TRBD1; v_call: TRBV18; j_call: TRBJ1-1; clone_size: -; cdr3_aa: CASSPRTGTAFF; cdr3_nt: TGTGCCAGCTCACCACGGACAGGGACTGCTTTCTTT
d_call: -; v_call: TRBV6-5; j_call: TRBJ1-1; clone_size: -; cdr3_aa: CASTPVRGVGTEAFF; cdr3_nt: TGTGCCAGCACCCCGGTTAGGGGGGTGGGCACTGAAGCTTTCTTT
d_call: -; v_call: TRBV10-3; j_call: TRBJ1-1; clone_size: -; cdr3_aa: CAISEPQGNNTEAFF; cdr3_nt: TGTGCCATCAGTGAGCCCCAGGGTAACAACACTGAAGCTTTCTTT
d_call: TRBD2; v_call: TRBV3-1/TRBV3-2; j_call: TRBJ2-7; clone_size: -; cdr3_aa: CASSQGPGLALSYEQYF; cdr3_nt: TGTGCCAGCAGCCAAGGGCCGGGACTAGCGCTATCCTACGAGCAGTACTTC
d_call: TRBD1; v_call: TRBV7-6; j_call: TRBJ2-5; clone_size: -; cdr3_aa: CASSRGQGEETQYF; cdr3_nt: TGTGCTAGCAGCCGCGGACAGGGGGAAGAGACCCAGTACTTC
d_call: -; v_call: TRBV7-2; j_call: TRBJ2-7; clone_size: -; cdr3_aa: CASSPRQLAEQYF; cdr3_nt: TGTGCCAGCAGCCCCCGTCAACTAGCCGAGCAGTACTTC
d_call: -; v_call: TRBV30; j_call: TRBJ1-5; clone_size: -; cdr3_aa: CAWSLTDNQPQHF; cdr3_nt: TGTGCCTGGAGTCTCACGGACAATCAGCCCCAGCATTTT
d_call: -; v_call: TRBV7-2; j_call: TRBJ1-2; clone_size: -; cdr3_aa: CASSLEGGAGGYTF; cdr3_nt: TGTGCCAGCAGCTTAGAGGGGGGGGCCGGAGGCTACACCTTC
d_call: -; v_call: TRBV18; j_call: TRBJ1-4; clone_size: -; cdr3_aa: CASSPLSPGATNEKLFF; cdr3_nt: TGTGCCAGCTCACCACTCTCCCCGGGGGCAACTAATGAAAAACTGTTTTTT
d_call: -; v_call: TRBV10-1; j_call: TRBJ2-5; clone_size: -; cdr3_aa: CASSESRELGKETQYF; cdr3_nt: TGCGCCAGCAGTGAGTCTAGGGAGTTGGGCAAAGAGACCCAGTACTTC
d_call: -; v_call: TRBV11-2; j_call: TRBJ1-5; clone_size: -; cdr3_aa: CASSSQGDQPQHF; cdr3_nt: TGTGCCAGCAGTTCTCAAGGGGATCAGCCCCAGCATTTT
d_call: -; v_call: TRBV2; j_call: TRBJ2-3; clone_size: -; cdr3_aa: CASSEAREGTDTDTQYF; cdr3_nt: TGTGCCAGCAGTGAAGCGAGGGAGGGGACAGACACAGATACGCAGTATTTT